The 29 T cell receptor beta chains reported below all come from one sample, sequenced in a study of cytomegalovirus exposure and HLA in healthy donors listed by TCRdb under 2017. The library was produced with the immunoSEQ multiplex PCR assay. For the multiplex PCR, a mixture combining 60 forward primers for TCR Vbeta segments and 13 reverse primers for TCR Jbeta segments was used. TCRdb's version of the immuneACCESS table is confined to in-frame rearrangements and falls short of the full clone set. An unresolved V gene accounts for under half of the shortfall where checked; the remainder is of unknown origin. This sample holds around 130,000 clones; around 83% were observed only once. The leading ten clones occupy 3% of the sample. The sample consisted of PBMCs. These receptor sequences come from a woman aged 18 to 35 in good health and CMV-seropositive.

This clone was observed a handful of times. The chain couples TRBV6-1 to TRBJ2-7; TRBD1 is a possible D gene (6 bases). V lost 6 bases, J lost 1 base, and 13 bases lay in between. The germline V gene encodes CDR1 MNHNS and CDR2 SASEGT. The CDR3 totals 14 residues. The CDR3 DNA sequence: TGTGCCAGCAGGGGGACATCGGGGTCCTACGAGCAGTACTTC. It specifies CASRGTSGSYEQYF.

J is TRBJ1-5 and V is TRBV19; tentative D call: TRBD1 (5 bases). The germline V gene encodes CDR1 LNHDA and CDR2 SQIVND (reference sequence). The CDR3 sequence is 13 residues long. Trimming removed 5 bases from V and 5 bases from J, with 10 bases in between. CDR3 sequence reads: CASSVGGDQPQHF. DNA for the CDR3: TGTGCCAGTAGTGTGGGAGGGGATCAGCCCCAGCATTTT.

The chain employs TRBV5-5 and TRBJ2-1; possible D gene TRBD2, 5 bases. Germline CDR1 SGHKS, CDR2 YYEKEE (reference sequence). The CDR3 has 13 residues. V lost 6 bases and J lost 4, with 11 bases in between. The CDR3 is CASNVDSYNEQFF. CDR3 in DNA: TGTGCCAGCAACGTGGACTCTTACAATGAGCAGTTCTTC. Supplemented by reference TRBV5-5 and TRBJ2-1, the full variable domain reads DAGVTQSPTHLIKTRGQQVTLRCSPISGHKSVSWYQQVLGQGPQFIFQYYEKEERGRGNFPDRFSARQFPNYSSELNVNALLLGDSALYLCASNVDSYNEQFFGPGTRLTVL.

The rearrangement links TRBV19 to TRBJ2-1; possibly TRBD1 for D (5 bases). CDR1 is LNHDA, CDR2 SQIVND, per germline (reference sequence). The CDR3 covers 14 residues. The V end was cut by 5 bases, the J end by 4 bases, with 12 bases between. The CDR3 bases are TGTGCCAGTAGTGGAAGGGGTCGGTACAATGAGCAGTTCTTC. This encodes CASSGRGRYNEQFF.

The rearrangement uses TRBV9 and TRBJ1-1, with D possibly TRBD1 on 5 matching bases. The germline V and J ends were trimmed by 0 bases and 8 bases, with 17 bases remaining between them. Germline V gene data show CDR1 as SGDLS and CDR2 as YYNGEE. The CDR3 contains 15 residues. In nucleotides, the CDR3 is TGTGCCAGCAGCGTAGCGGGCAGGACACCGTCAGAAGCTTTCTTT. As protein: CASSVAGRTPSEAFF.

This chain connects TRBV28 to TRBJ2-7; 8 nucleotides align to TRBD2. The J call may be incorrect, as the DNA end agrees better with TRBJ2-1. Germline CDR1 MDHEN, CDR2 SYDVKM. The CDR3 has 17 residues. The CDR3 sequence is CASSSPGGGFASYEQFF. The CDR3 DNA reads TGTGCCAGCAGCTCCCCGGGCGGGGGGTTCGCCTCCTACGAGCAGTTCTTC.

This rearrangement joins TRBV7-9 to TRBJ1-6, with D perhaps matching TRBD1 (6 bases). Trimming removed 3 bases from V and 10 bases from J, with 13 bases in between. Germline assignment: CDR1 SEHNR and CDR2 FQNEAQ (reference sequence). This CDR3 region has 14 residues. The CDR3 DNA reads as TGTGCCAGCAGCTTTCAACAGGGTGAATCACCCCTCCACTTT. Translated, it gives CASSFQQGESPLHF.

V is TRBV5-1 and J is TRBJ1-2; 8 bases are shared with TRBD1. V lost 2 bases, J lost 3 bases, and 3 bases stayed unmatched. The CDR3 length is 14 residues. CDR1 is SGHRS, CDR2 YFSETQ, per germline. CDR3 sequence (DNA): TGCGCCAGCAGCTTACAGGGGGGGGACTATGGCTACACCTTC. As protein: CASSLQGGDYGYTF.

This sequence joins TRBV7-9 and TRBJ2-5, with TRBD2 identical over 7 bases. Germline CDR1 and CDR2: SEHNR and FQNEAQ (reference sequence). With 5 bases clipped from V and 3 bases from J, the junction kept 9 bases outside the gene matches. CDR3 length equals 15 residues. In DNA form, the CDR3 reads TGTGCCAGCAGCCCGCTCCGACTAGCCGAAGAGACCCAGTACTTC. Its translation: CASSPLRLAEETQYF.

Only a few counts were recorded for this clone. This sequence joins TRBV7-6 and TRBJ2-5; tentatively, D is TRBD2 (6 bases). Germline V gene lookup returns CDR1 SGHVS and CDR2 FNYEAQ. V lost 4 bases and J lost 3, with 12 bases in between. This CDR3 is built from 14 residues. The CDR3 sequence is CASSSGLAKETQYF. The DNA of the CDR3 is TGTGCCAGCAGCTCGGGGCTAGCGAAAGAGACCCAGTACTTC.

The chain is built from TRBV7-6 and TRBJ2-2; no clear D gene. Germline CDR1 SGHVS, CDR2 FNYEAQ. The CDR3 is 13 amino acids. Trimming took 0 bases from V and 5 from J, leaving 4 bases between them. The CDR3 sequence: CASSLAGTGELFF. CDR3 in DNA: TGTGCCAGCAGCTTAGCCGGTACCGGGGAGCTGTTTTTT. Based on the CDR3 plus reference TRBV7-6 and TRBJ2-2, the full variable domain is GAGVSQSPRYKVTKRGQDVALRCDPISGHVSLYWYRQALGQGPEFLTYFNYEAQQDKSGLPNDRFSAERPEGSISTLTIQRTEQRDSAMYRCASSLAGTGELFFGEGSRLTVL.

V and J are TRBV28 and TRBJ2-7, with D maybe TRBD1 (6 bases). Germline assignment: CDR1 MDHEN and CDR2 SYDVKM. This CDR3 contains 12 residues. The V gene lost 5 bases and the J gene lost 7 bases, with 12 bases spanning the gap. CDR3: CASSLTGLEQYF. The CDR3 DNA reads TGTGCCAGCAGTCTCACAGGGTTAGAGCAGTACTTC.

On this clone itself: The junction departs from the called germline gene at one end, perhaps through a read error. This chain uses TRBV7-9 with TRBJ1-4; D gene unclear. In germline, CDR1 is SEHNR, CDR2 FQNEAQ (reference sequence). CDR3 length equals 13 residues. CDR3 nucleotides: TGTTCCAGCAGCTTTCCTAATAATGAAAAACTGTTTTTT. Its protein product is CSSSFPNNEKLFF.

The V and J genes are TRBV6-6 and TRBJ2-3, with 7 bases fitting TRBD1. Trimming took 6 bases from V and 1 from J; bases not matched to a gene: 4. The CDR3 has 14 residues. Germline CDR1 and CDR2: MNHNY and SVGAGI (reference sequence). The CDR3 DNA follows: TGTGCCAGCAGATACGACAGGGGCACAGATACGCAGTATTTT. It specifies CASRYDRGTDTQYF.

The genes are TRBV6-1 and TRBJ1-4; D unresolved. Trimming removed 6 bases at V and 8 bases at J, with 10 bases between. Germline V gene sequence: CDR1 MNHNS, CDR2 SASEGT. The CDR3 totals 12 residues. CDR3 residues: CASRSDKEKLFF. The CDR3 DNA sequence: TGTGCCAGCAGGTCAGATAAGGAAAAACTGTTTTTT.

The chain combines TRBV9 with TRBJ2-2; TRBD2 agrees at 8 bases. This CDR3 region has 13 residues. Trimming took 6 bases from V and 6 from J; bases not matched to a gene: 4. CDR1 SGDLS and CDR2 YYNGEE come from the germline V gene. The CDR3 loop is CASMRGGSGELFF. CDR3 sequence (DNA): TGTGCCAGCATGCGCGGGGGGTCCGGGGAGCTGTTTTTT.

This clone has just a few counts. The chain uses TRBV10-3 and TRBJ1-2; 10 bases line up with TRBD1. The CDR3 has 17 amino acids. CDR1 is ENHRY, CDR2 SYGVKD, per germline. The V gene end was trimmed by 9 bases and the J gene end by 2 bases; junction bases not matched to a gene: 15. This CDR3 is CAIPRAPGQGRNYGYTF. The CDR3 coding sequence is TGTGCCATTCCCCGTGCGCCGGGACAGGGGAGGAACTATGGCTACACCTTC.

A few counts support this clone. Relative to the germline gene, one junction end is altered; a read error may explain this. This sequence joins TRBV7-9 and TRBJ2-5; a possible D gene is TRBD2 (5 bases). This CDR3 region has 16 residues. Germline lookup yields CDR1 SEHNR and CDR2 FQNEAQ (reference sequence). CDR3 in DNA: TGTTCCAGCAGCTTAGCATCCTTGGAGAGGGCAGAGACCCAGTACTTC. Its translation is CSSSLASLERAETQYF.

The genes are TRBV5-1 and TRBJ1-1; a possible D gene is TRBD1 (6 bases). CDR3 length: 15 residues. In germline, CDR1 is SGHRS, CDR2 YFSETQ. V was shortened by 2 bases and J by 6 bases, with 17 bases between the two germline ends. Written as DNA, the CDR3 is TGCGCCAGCAGCTTACAGGGAAGTATCGGGGCTGAAGCTTTCTTT. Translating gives CASSLQGSIGAEAFF.

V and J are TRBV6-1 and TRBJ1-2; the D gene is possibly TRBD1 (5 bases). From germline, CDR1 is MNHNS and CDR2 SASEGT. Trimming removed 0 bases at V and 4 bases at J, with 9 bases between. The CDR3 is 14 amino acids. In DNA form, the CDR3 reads TGTGCCAGCAGTGAAGCAGGGGAGGGCTATGGCTACACCTTC. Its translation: CASSEAGEGYGYTF.

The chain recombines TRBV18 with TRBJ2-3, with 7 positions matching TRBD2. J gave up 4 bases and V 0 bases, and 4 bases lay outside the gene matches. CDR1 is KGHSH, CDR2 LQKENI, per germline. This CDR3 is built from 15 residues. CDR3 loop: CASSPPRGGADTQYF. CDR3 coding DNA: TGTGCCAGCTCACCACCCCGCGGGGGTGCAGATACGCAGTATTTT.

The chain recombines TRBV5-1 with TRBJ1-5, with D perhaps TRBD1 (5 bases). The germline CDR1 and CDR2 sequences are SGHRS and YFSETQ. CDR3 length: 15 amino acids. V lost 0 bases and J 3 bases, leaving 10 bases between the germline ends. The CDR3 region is CASSLGGTPNQPQHF. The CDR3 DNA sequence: TGCGCCAGCAGCTTGGGAGGGACTCCCAATCAGCCCCAGCATTTT.

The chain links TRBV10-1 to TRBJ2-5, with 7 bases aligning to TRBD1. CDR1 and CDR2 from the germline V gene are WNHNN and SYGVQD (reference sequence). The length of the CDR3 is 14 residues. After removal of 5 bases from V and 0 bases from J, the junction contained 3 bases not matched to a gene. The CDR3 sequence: CASSPRGYQETQYF. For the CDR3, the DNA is TGCGCCAGCAGTCCCAGGGGGTACCAAGAGACCCAGTACTTC.

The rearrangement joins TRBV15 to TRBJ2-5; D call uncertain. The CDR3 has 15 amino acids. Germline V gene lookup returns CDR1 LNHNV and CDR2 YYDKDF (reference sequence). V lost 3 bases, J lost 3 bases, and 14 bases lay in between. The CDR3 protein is CATSRDTGGKETQYF. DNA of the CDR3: TGTGCCACCAGCAGGGATACTGGCGGAAAAGAGACCCAGTACTTC.

CDR3 coding DNA: TGTGCCAGCAGAATACAGGGACGGGAGACCCAGTACTTC. Translated, it gives CASRIQGRETQYF. V is TRBV7-2 and J is TRBJ2-5; TRBD1 is a possible D gene (6 bases). The germline V and J ends were trimmed by 6 bases and 5 bases, with 13 bases remaining between them. Germline-derived CDR1 and CDR2 are SGHTA and FQGNSA. The CDR3 runs 13 residues. Full variable domain (missing parts from reference TRBV7-2 and TRBJ2-5): GAGVSQSPSNKVTEKGKDVELRCDPISGHTALYWYRQSLGQGLEFLIYFQGNSAPDKSGLPSDRFSAERTGGSVSTLTIQRTQQEDSAVYLCASRIQGRETQYFGPGTRLLVL.

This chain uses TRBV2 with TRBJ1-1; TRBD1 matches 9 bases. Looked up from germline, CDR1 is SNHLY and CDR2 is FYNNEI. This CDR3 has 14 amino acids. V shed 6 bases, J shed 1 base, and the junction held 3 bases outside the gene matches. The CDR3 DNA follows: TGTGCCAGCAGCGAGACAGGGGGGAACACTGAAGCTTTCTTT. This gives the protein CASSETGGNTEAFF.

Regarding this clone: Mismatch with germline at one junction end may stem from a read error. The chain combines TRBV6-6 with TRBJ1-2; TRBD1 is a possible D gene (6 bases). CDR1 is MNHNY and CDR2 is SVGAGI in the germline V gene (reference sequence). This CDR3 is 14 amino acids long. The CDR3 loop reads CASRQDSSLYGYAF. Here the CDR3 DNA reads TGTGCCAGCAGACAGGACAGTTCCCTCTATGGCTACGCCTTC.

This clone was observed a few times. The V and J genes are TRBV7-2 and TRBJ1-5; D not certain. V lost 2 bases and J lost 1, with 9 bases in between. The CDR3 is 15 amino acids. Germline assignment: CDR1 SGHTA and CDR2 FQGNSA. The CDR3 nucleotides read TGTGCCAGCAGCTTATGGAGAGAAAGCAATCAGCCCCAGCATTTT. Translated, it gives CASSLWRESNQPQHF.

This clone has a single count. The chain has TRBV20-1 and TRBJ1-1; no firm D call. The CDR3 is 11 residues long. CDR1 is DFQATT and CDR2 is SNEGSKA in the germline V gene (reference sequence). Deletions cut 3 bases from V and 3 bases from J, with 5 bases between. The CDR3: CSASPDTEAFF. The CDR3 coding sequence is TGCAGTGCTAGCCCCGACACTGAAGCTTTCTTT.